The 20 T cell receptor beta chains below come from one sample, sequenced in a study of cytomegalovirus exposure and HLA in healthy donors (dated by TCRdb to 2016 to 2017). Receptors were amplified or captured by the immunoSEQ multiplex PCR assay. For the multiplex PCR, a mixture combining 60 forward primers for TCR Vbeta segments and 13 reverse primers for TCR Jbeta segments was used. The source is immuneACCESS, and TCRdb retained only in-frame sequences with V and J called. Part of the clones is not carried over; for the studies checked, unresolved V genes explain less than half of this, and the remainder is unexplained. This sample comprises 130,000 or so clones, 84% of them detected only once. The top ten clonotypes cover almost 3% of the sample. The sequenced material came from PBMCs. The receptors shown here come from a woman aged 18-29 years in good health and CMV-seropositive.

The genes are TRBV7-3 and TRBJ2-3; 7 bases map to TRBD2. V shed 6 bases and J 1 base; nucleotides not matched to a gene: 7. The CDR3 has 15 amino acids. CDR1 and CDR2 (germline): SGHTA, FQGTGA. In nucleotides, the CDR3 is TGTGCCAGCAGTAACAATCGGGGGGGCACAGATACGCAGTATTTT. Amino acid sequence: CASSNNRGGTDTQYF. Based on the CDR3 plus reference TRBV7-3 and TRBJ2-3, the full variable domain is GAGVSQTPSNKVTEKGKYVELRCDPISGHTALYWYRQSLGQGPEFLIYFQGTGAADDSGLPNDRFFAVRPEGSVSTLKIQRTERGDSAVYLCASSNNRGGTDTQYFGPGTRLTVL.

The V gene is TRBV29-1, the J gene TRBJ1-2, with D possibly being TRBD1 (6 bases). In germline, CDR1 is SQVTM, CDR2 ANQGSEA. The CDR3 extends over 12 amino acids. The CDR3 DNA reads TGCCAGGGGACCGTTGCTAACTATGGCTACACCTTC. Translating gives CQGTVANYGYTF.

The DNA of the CDR3 is TGTGCCAGCAGCGTAACCGGGACAGGAGACTTTGAAGCTTTCTTT. Its protein product is CASSVTGTGDFEAFF. This chain joins TRBV5-4 and TRBJ1-1, with TRBD1 identical over 8 bases. There are 15 residues in the CDR3. The germline V gene has CDR1 SGHNT and CDR2 YYREEE (reference sequence). V dropped 4 bases and J dropped 7; count of bases not matched to a gene: 12.

The chain has TRBV25-1 and TRBJ2-7; D may be TRBD2 (6 bases). This CDR3 is 15 amino acids long. Germline-derived CDR1 and CDR2 are MGHDK and SYGVNS. Trimming took off 1 base at V and 3 bases at J, with 13 bases between the two ends. The DNA of the CDR3 is TGTGCCAGCAGTGAATCCGGGGGAATGATCTACGAGCAGTACTTC. It is translated as CASSESGGMIYEQYF.

V usage is TRBV9 and J usage is TRBJ1-6; D ambiguous. The CDR3 loop spans 13 amino acids. Trimming removed 6 bases from V and 7 bases from J, with 11 bases in between. The germline CDR1 and CDR2 sequences are SGDLS and YYNGEE. CDR3 DNA: TGTGCCAGCAACCCGGGAGGGAATTCACCCCTCCACTTT. Encoded protein: CASNPGGNSPLHF.

The rearrangement uses TRBV11-2 and TRBJ1-1; tentative D call: TRBD1 (6 bases). Germline assignment: CDR1 SGHAT and CDR2 FQNNGV. V gave up 1 base and J gave up 4 bases, with 16 bases separating them. The length of the CDR3 is 16 residues. For the CDR3, the DNA is TGTGCCAGCAGCTTAGGGGTCGGGGGGCCCGTCACTGAAGCTTTCTTT. It is translated as CASSLGVGGPVTEAFF.

V is TRBV29-1 and J is TRBJ1-2; 10 nucleotides line up with TRBD1. After removal of 2 bases from V and 4 bases from J, the junction contained 4 bases not matched to a gene. There are 14 residues in the CDR3. Germline V CDR1 and CDR2: SQVTM, ANQGSEA. This CDR3 reads CSVERDRGIYGYTF. CDR3 DNA sequence: TGCAGCGTTGAAAGGGACAGGGGTATCTATGGCTACACCTTC.

The CDR3 loop is CASSLMAGGPGNEQFF. CDR3 DNA sequence: TGTGCCAGCAGTTTAATGGCGGGGGGGCCCGGCAATGAGCAGTTCTTC. The chain joins TRBV27 to TRBJ2-1; 9 bases are shared with TRBD2. The CDR3 runs to 16 residues. Germline V gives CDR1 MNHEY, CDR2 SMNVEV (reference sequence). The trim removed 2 bases at V and 6 bases at J, leaving 8 bases unmatched.

The chain joins TRBV6-1 to TRBJ2-5; 11 bases map to TRBD2. Germline assignment: CDR1 MNHNS and CDR2 SASEGT. CDR3 length equals 14 residues. Germline trimming cut 6 bases from V and 4 bases from J; bases unmatched to any gene: 4. The CDR3, as DNA: TGTGCCAGCAGAGCTACTAGCGGGGGAGAGACCCAGTACTTC. Protein product: CASRATSGGETQYF.

The V call is TRBV27, the J call TRBJ2-5; TRBD1 might be the D (6 bases). The CDR3 consists of 14 residues. The V end lost 4 bases, the J end lost 1 base, and 10 bases lay between the germline ends. In germline, CDR1 is MNHEY, CDR2 SMNVEV (reference sequence). The CDR3 protein is CASSSQGAQETQYF. CDR3 DNA: TGTGCCAGCAGTTCACAGGGAGCCCAAGAGACCCAGTACTTC.

The V and J genes are TRBV12-1 and TRBJ2-3; the D call in the table, TRBD2, was not verified against the DNA. TRBV12-1 counts as a pseudogene. The CDR3 contains 16 residues. The CDR3, as DNA: TGTGCCAGCAGCTCGAACTGCGGGGGGCCGACAGATACGCAGTATTTT. Its translation: CASSSNCGGPTDTQYF.

The V call is TRBV20-1, the J call TRBJ2-1; the D is unclear. Germline CDR1 DFQATT, CDR2 SNEGSKA (reference sequence). The CDR3 consists of 10 residues. Trimming took 3 bases from V and 7 from J, leaving 4 bases between them. Here the CDR3 DNA reads TGCAGTGCTAGTGAGAATGAGCAGTTCTTC. Translated: CSASENEQFF.

The rearrangement uses TRBV11-2 and TRBJ2-2, with D possibly being TRBD2 (5 bases). This CDR3 is built from 14 residues. V gave up 4 bases and J gave up 4 bases, with 10 bases separating them. The V gene's germline CDR1 is SGHAT and CDR2 FQNNGV. In nucleotides, the CDR3 is TGTGCCAGCAGCTGGGGAGCTGGCACCGGGGAGCTGTTTTTT. It specifies CASSWGAGTGELFF.

The genes are TRBV6-5 and TRBJ2-7; possible D gene TRBD1, 6 bases. The CDR3 covers 15 residues. Looked up from germline, CDR1 is MNHEY and CDR2 is SVGAGI. Deletions cut 0 bases from V and 4 bases from J, with 13 bases between. The CDR3 nucleotides read TGTGCCAGCAGTTACTCGAGTGGACAGCTTTACGAGCAGTACTTC. Its translation: CASSYSSGQLYEQYF.

The chain links TRBV2 to TRBJ2-7, with 8 bases identical to TRBD1. The CDR3 has 14 amino acids. The trim removed 5 bases at V and 0 bases at J, leaving 3 bases unmatched. Germline CDR1 SNHLY, CDR2 FYNNEI. CDR3 residues: CASSRTGPSYEQYF. In DNA form, the CDR3 reads TGTGCCAGCAGTCGGACAGGGCCCTCCTACGAGCAGTACTTC.

This clone was seen a handful of times. CDR3 sequence (DNA): TGTGCCAGCTCACCATCCCTGGCAGGAGGCTCTGGAAACACCATATATTTT. Amino acid sequence: CASSPSLAGGSGNTIYF. The chain employs TRBV18 and TRBJ1-3; D is uncertain. The CDR3 is made up of 17 amino acids. Trimming stripped 2 bases from V and 0 bases from J, with 14 bases between. CDR1 is KGHSH, CDR2 LQKENI, per germline.

This clone was observed once. The V call is TRBV28, the J call TRBJ1-2; a weak D match, TRBD1 (6 bases). V was shortened by 4 bases and J by 0 bases, with 15 bases between the two germline ends. The CDR3 loop spans 16 amino acids. CDR1 and CDR2 from the germline V gene are MDHEN and SYDVKM. CDR3 in amino acids: CASSSAPDRTNYGYTF. Written as DNA, the CDR3 is TGTGCCAGCAGTTCCGCCCCTGACAGGACTAACTATGGCTACACCTTC.

A single count supports this clone. The chain joins TRBV7-3 to TRBJ2-3; 13 bases are a match to TRBD2. J was trimmed by 6 bases and V by 4 bases; bases with no gene match: 10. The CDR3 loop spans 17 amino acids. Germline V CDR1 and CDR2: SGHTA, FQGTGA. The CDR3 DNA reads TGTGCCAGCAGCTCCGAGACTAGCGGGGGGCCCGGTGATACGCAGTATTTT. It encodes CASSSETSGGPGDTQYF.

V is TRBV30 and J is TRBJ1-6; weak D call: TRBD1 (5 bases). Germline-derived CDR1 and CDR2 are GTSNPN and SVGIG (reference sequence). With 2 bases removed from V and 1 base from J, the gap between germline ends came to 6 bases. This CDR3 is 14 amino acids long. The CDR3 spells CAWSPGSYNSPLHF. In DNA form, the CDR3 reads TGTGCCTGGAGTCCAGGGTCCTATAATTCACCCCTCCACTTT.

The chain joins TRBV27 to TRBJ1-1, with D perhaps matching TRBD1 (5 bases). The CDR3 is 15 amino acids. V was trimmed by 1 base and J by 0 bases, leaving 9 bases between them. Germline lookup yields CDR1 MNHEY and CDR2 SMNVEV (reference sequence). CDR3: CASSLLQGMNTEAFF. DNA of the CDR3: TGTGCCAGCAGTTTATTGCAGGGTATGAACACTGAAGCTTTCTTT.